This T cell receptor (beta chain) appears in the sequencing data of a study of blood T cell repertoires in COVID-19. Study context: The analysed material was cDNA or gDNA that came from T cells, B-cell-depleted T cells, or PBMCs.

Germline V gives CDR1 MNHEY, CDR2 SVGAGI. The V and J ends lost 5 bases and 3 bases, in that order; junction bases with no gene match: 4. CDR3 length: 15 residues. The protocol was immunoSEQ multiplex PCR, while the TCRdb copy is restricted to in-frame clones and leaves out a portion. Among 80,000 to 100,000 clones listed, 70% to 90% were seen once. V gene TRBV6-5 combines with J gene TRBJ1-6; 7 nucleotides agree with TRBD1. Sequencing was performed on peripheral blood. This TCR was recovered from a man between 65 and 85 years old with acute or convalescent COVID-19. DNA of the CDR3: TGTGCCAGCAGTAGGGACAGCCTCTATAATTCACCCCTCCACTTT. Its protein product is CASSRDSLYNSPLHF.